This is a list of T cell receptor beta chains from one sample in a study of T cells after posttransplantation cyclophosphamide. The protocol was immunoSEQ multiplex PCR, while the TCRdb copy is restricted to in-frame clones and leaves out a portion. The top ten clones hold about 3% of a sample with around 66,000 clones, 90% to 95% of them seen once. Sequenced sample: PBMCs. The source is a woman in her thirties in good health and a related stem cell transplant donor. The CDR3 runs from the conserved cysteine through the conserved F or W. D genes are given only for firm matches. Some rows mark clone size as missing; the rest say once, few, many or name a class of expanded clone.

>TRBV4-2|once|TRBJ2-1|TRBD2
TGTGCCAGCAGCTCCCTAGCGGGGGCTTACAATGAGCAGTTCTTC
CASSSLAGAYNEQFF
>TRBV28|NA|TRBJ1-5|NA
TGTGCCAGCAGTTTACAGGGTCAGCCCCAGCATTTT
CASSLQGQPQHF
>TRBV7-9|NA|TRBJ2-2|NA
TGTGCCAGCAACCTCGTGAACACCGGGGAGCTGTTTTTT
CASNLVNTGELFF
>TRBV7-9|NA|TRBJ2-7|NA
TGTGCCAGCAGCGGGGGTACCTACGAGCAGTACTTC
CASSGGTYEQYF
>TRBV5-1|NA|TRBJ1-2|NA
TGCGCCAGCAGCTCGGGAAAGGGCAGGGTGGAGGATGGCTACACCTTC
CASSSGKGRVEDGYTF
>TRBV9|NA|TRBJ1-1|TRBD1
TGTGCCAGCAGCGCGGAGATAAACAGGGGTCGGACTGAAGCTTTCTTT
CASSAEINRGRTEAFF
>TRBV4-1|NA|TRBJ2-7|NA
TGCGCCAGCAGCCAAGAATTACGGGTTGGCGAGCAGTACTTC
CASSQELRVGEQYF
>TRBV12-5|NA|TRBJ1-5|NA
TGTGCTAGTGGCACCGGAGGCAATCAGCCCCAGCATTTT
CASGTGGNQPQHF
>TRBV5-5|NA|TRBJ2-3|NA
TGTGCCAGCAGAAAAGTGGGCACAGATACGCAGTATTTT
CASRKVGTDTQYF
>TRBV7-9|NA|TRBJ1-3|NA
TGTGCCAGCAGCCAATCAGCAGCGTCTGGAAACACCATATATTTT
CASSQSAASGNTIYF
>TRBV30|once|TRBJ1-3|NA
TGTGCCTGGAGAAGGCGCTCTGGAAACACCATATATTTT
CAWRRRSGNTIYF
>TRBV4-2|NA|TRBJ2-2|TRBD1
TGTGCCAGCAGCCCCCTAACTAGGACAGGGGGCACCGGGGAGCTGTTTTTT
CASSPLTRTGGTGELFF
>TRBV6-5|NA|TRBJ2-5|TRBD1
TGTGCCAGCAGGCCGACAGGGTCGGAAGAGACCCAGTACTTC
CASRPTGSEETQYF
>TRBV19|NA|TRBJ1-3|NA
TGTGCCAGTAGTATAATCCCCGGCCAGTCCAGAAACACCATATATTTT
CASSIIPGQSRNTIYF
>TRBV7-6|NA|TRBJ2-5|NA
TGTGCCAGCAGCTCATTGAGGGGTGGTCAGACCCAGTACTTC
CASSSLRGGQTQYF
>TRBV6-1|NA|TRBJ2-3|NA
TGTGCCAGCAGTGAAAGGGGCCCCCCAGATACGCAGTATTTT
CASSERGPPDTQYF
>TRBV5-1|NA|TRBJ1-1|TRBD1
TGCGCCAGCAGCTTGGCCGGGGACAGGGAAGCTTTCTTT
CASSLAGDREAFF
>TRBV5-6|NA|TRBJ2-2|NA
TGTGCCAGCAGCTTGGAGCGCCCCGGGGAGCTGTTTTTT
CASSLERPGELFF
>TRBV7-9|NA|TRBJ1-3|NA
TGTGCCAGCAGCTGGGAAGTAACCTCTGGAAACACCATATATTTT
CASSWEVTSGNTIYF
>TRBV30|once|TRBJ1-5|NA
TGTGCCTGGAGTGACGAGGGGCGTCAGCCCCAGCATTTT
CAWSDEGRQPQHF
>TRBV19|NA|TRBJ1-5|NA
TGTGCCAGTACCCCGGGGATGGGCAAGGGCAATCAGCCCCAGCATTTT
CASTPGMGKGNQPQHF
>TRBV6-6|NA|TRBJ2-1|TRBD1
TGTGCCAGCAGTTACCTTGGACAGGACAATGAGCAGTTCTTC
CASSYLGQDNEQFF
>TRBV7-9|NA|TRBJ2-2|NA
TGTGCCAGCAGCCCTAGTCAGGGGCCCACCGGGGAGCTGTTTTTT
CASSPSQGPTGELFF
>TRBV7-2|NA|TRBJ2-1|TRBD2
TGTGCCAGCAGCTTAGTAGCGGGGGCCCGCAATGAGCAGTTCTTC
CASSLVAGARNEQFF
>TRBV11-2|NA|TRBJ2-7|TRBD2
TGTGCCAGCAGCATACTTAGTGGGGAGGGTTTCGGCGAGCAGTACTTC
CASSILSGEGFGEQYF
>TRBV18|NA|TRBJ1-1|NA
TGTGCCAGCTCACCTTATGGGAACACTGAAGCTTTCTTT
CASSPYGNTEAFF
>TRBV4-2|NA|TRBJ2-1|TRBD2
TGTGCCAGCAGCCGGGATTTGGGACTAGCGGGATCGCAGTTCTTC
CASSRDLGLAGSQFF
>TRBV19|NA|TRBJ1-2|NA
TGTGCCAGTAGTTTGGCGCCAGGGGATGGCTACACCTTC
CASSLAPGDGYTF
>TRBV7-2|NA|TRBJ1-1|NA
TGTGCCAGCAGCTTTTCAGGGTCTGGTGTTGGCACTGAAGCTTTCTTT
CASSFSGSGVGTEAFF
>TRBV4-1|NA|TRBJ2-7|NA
TGCGCCAGCAGCCAACCCCAGAGGAGGCAACACTCCTACGAGCAGTACTTC
CASSQPQRRQHSYEQYF
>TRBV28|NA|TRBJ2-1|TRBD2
TGTGCCAGCAGCCCCCCCCGGAGATGGCGGGGGTACAATGAGCAGTTCTTC
CASSPPRRWRGYNEQFF
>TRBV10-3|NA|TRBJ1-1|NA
TGTGCCATCAGCCGGGACGGACACACTGAAGCTTTCTTT
CAISRDGHTEAFF
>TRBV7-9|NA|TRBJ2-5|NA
TGTGCCAGCAGCCCCCCGGACCAAGAGACCCAGTACTTC
CASSPPDQETQYF
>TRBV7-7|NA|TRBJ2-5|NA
TGTGCCAGCAGCTTAGGACTGAAGGGCGAGACCCAGTACTTC
CASSLGLKGETQYF
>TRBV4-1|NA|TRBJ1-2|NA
TGCGCCAGCAGCAAGACCAGGGCTCAAGCTAACTATGGCTACACCTTC
CASSKTRAQANYGYTF
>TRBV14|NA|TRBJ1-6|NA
TGTGCCAGCAGCCAAGATCTACAGAATTATTCACCCCTCCACTTT
CASSQDLQNYSPLHF
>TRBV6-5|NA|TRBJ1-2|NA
TGTGCCAGCATGACGGACAGTCAACGAAACTATGGCTACACCTTC
CASMTDSQRNYGYTF
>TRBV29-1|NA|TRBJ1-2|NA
TGCAGCGTTGGGGCTCGCGGCTATGGCTACACCTTC
CSVGARGYGYTF
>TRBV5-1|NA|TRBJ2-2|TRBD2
TGCGCCAGCAGCGGGGGACTAGCGGGGCCTAACACCGGGGAGCTGTTTTTT
CASSGGLAGPNTGELFF
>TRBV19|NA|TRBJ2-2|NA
TGTGCCAGTAGTATTGACTCTAGCACCGGGGAGCTGTTTTTT
CASSIDSSTGELFF
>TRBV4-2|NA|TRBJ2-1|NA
TGTGCCAGCAGCCGAGAAAAGAGCTCCTACAATGAGCAGTTCTTC
CASSREKSSYNEQFF
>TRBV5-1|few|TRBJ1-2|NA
TGCGCCAGCAGCTTGGATTGGGGTGAGGGCTACACCTTC
CASSLDWGEGYTF
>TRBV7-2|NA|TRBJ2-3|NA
TGTGCCACCTCGGCGCGGGGGCGAGGGTCAGATACGCAGTATTTT
CATSARGRGSDTQYF
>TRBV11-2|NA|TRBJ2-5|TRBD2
TGTGCCAGCAGCGCTCGGGGGGGAACCCAAGAGACCCAGTACTTC
CASSARGGTQETQYF
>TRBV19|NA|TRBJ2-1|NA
TGTGCCAGTAGTTCCCGGGCTGGTAATGAGCAGTTCTTC
CASSSRAGNEQFF
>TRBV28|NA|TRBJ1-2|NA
TGTGCCAGCAGCTACTTCTCCTATGGCTACACCTTC
CASSYFSYGYTF
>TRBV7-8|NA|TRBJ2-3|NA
TGTGCCAGCAGCTTGGGGTTAGGGAGGGGGGATACGCAGTATTTT
CASSLGLGRGDTQYF